The entry below gives a single TCR beta chain sequence along with its context. Its cognate antigen is unknown. The sample's treatment: some 19 received Ad26.COV2.S at low or high dose, single or two shots; 5 received placebo; per-sample allocation not given. Vaccine and placebo recipients were sampled on day 63 after the first injection. The sample originates from a study of Ad26.COV2.S vaccination and SARS-CoV-2 variants. Study-wide background: Of the COV1001 trial arms, the Ad26.COV2.S arm included the donor. Ad26.COV2.S given intramuscularly, once or twice 56 days apart.

General study results and limits: In TCR breadth and depth analyses, total T cell responses may have been underestimated.

Produced via immunoSEQ multiplex PCR; TCRdb's table is partial and in-frame only. The sample has 350,000 to 450,000 clones; 89% are singletons. The V and J ends lost 5 bases and 7 bases, in that order; junction bases with no gene match: 2. The CDR3 consists of 12 residues. The chain is built from TRBV12-3 or TRBV12-4 and TRBJ1-3; 7 bases match TRBD1. The sequence was obtained from a person between 18 and 65 years old who received the Ad26.COV2.S COVID-19 vaccine or a placebo. Sequencing used peripheral blood, obtained in a trial of Ad26.COV2.S vaccine versus placebo. CDR3: CASSIQGNTIYF. The CDR3 DNA is TGTGCCAGCAGTATACAGGGGAACACCATATATTTT.